This T cell receptor beta chain was sequenced in a study of T cells expressing NK-cell markers. Study information: In sorted CD3+CD56+NKG2C+, CD3+CD56+NKG2C- and CD3+CD56-NKG2C+ T cells, TCR beta repertoires were obtained. With respect to HCMV, seven of the eight sequenced donors were seropositive, and one was seronegative. Study observations and caveats: The CD3+CD56-NKG2C+ fraction of several donors was likewise dominated by these clonotypes.

The CDR3 has 13 amino acids. The germline CDR1 and CDR2 sequences are MNHEY and SVGEGT. Points on this clonotype: Its antigen is currently unknown.

TCRdb reprocessed the 5' RACE reads; each CDR3 protein has one entry and no DNA is given. In all, the sample yields over 100,000 distinct CDR3 sequences. Material for sequencing was blood T cells: a sorted CD56 or NKG2C T cell subset, CD4+ or CD8+ T cells, or bulk PBMC T cells (not recorded which). V gene TRBV6-2 or TRBV6-3 combines with J gene TRBJ2-2. The TCR was taken from a woman between 18 and 69 years old in good health. CDR3 amino acids: CASRVLNTGELFF.